One TCR beta chain is described in this entry. Germline CDR1 and CDR2: SGDLS and YYNGEE. This CDR3 comprises 15 residues. V lost 2 bases and J 0 bases, leaving 11 bases between the germline ends. These data belong to a study of blood T cell repertoires in COVID-19. Only in-frame clones appear in the TCRdb table, and some are missing; sequencing was by immunoSEQ multiplex PCR. The table records some 200,000 clones, around 88% of them present only once. This chain links TRBV9 with TRBJ1-2; D unclear. Sequencing was done on a sample of peripheral blood. This TCR derives from a man between 18 and 29 years old with active or convalescent COVID-19. The DNA for the CDR3 is TGTGCCAGCAGCGTCGGGAATTCCGCTAACTATGGCTACACCTTC. Residues: CASSVGNSANYGYTF.